The 8 T cell receptor beta chains reported below all come from one sample, sequenced in a study of neurological immune-mediated disorders. Using its own MiXCR run on the 5' RACE reads, TCRdb lists one record per CDR3 protein. This sample has approximately 50,000 distinct CDR3 sequences, with approximately 3.5% found just once. Sequenced input: PBMCs. The receptors were gathered from a man between 35 and 55 years old with multiple sclerosis.

This clonotype has only a few counts. A read error may produce the germline difference seen at one junction end. V gene TRBV4-1 combines with J gene TRBJ1-5; the D is unclear. Germline CDR1 and CDR2: MGHRA and YSYEKL. CDR3 length equals 14 residues. CDR3 protein: CASSQVRNNQPQNF. The CDR3 bases are TGCGCCAGCAGCCAAGTACGGAACAATCAGCCCCAGAATTTT.

Judged by abundance, this clonotype is hyperexpanded. J is TRBJ1-2 and V is TRBV7-2; D gene unclear. CDR3 length: 14 amino acids. Trimming removed 5 bases at V and 8 bases at J, with 18 bases between. Germline V CDR1 and CDR2: SGHTA, FQGNSA. CDR3 sequence (DNA): TGTGCCAGCAGCGAGGACGGGTCAATCGGGGGCTACACCTTC. As protein: CASSEDGSIGGYTF.

This clonotype was recorded at least ten times. This chain connects TRBV20-1 to TRBJ2-5; the D gene is possibly TRBD2 (7 bases). The V end lost 3 bases, the J end lost 4 bases, and 18 bases lay between the germline ends. There are 15 residues in the CDR3. Per germline, CDR1 DFQATT and CDR2 SNEGSKA (reference sequence). CDR3 protein: CSASWGGPEVETQYF. CDR3 in DNA: TGCAGTGCTAGTTGGGGGGGGCCGGAGGTAGAGACCCAGTACTTC.

There are many counts of this clonotype. The genes are TRBV4-2 and TRBJ2-1, with TRBD2 matching 9 bases. Unmatched junction bases numbered 10, after V lost 0 bases and J lost 7 bases. CDR1 LGHNA and CDR2 YNFKEQ come from the germline V gene. CDR3 length: 17 amino acids. In DNA form, the CDR3 reads TGTGCCAGCAGCCAAGATAACGGTGTAGCGGGGGTGAATGAGCAGTTCTTC. It translates to CASSQDNGVAGVNEQFF.

This chain uses TRBV10-3 with TRBJ1-5, with D perhaps matching TRBD1 (5 bases). With 7 bases removed from V and 1 base from J, the gap between germline ends came to 17 bases. CDR1 and CDR2 from the germline V gene are ENHRY and SYGVKD. CDR3 size: 16 residues. The CDR3 reads CAIIMAGLGSNQPQHF. In DNA, the CDR3 is TGTGCCATCATAATGGCGGGGCTGGGGAGCAATCAGCCCCAGCATTTT.

Note on this clonotype: A read error is possible here, since a much larger clone lies one base away. The V gene is TRBV3-1, the J gene TRBJ2-3; TRBD1 or TRBD2 may be the D gene (5 bases each). This CDR3 comprises 12 residues. Per the germline V gene, CDR1 is LGHDT and CDR2 is YNNKEL (reference sequence). This CDR3 reads CASSPSSGTHYF. CDR3 sequence (DNA): TGTGCCAGCAGCCCCTCGTCAGGGACGCATTATTTT.

At least ten counts were recorded for this clonotype. This chain links TRBV7-9 with TRBJ2-7; no reliable D call. The CDR3 is 12 amino acids. Germline V gives CDR1 SEHNR, CDR2 FQNEAQ (reference sequence). V was pared by 1 base and J by 5 bases, with 6 bases between. CDR3 in amino acids: CASSLGPNEQYF. In DNA form, the CDR3 reads TGTGCCAGCAGCTTAGGACCTAACGAGCAGTACTTC.

This clonotype showed up many times. This chain joins TRBV12-3 or TRBV12-4 and TRBJ1-5; D perhaps matches TRBD1 (5 bases). The CDR3 is made up of 14 amino acids. V was pared by 5 bases and J by 5 bases, with 13 bases between. The CDR3 loop reads CASSTVGDHQPQHF. The CDR3 DNA reads as TGTGCCAGCAGTACCGTGGGGGACCATCAGCCCCAGCATTTT.